Below, one TCR beta chain is given with its context. Some clones are missing from TCRdb's copy, which holds only in-frame ones; the method was immunoSEQ multiplex PCR. Counted here are 15,000 to 20,000 clones, approximately 40% occurring once; the ten biggest clones make up more than 3%. The data were obtained in a study of graft-versus-host responses after intestinal transplantation. Study in general: Those transplanted obtained multivisceral, liver-intestinal, or isolated intestinal grafts. Each recipient received anti-thymocyte globulin induction, then tacrolimus and steroids for approximately 3 years.

The culture paired about 200,000 irradiated violet-dye-labeled stimulators with about 200,000 CFSE-labeled responders. V dropped 3 bases and J dropped 0 bases, with 9 bases sitting between them. Germline V CDR1 and CDR2: MNHNY, SVGAGI (reference sequence). The CDR3 has 14 amino acids. Study-wide results and caveats: The highest levels of circulating GvH clones went along with early declines in HvG clones after transplant.

The sequencing used alloreactive CD8+ T cells from a mixed lymphocyte reaction culture, collected before intestinal transplant. Documented subset: CFSE-low proliferating T cells sorted from approximately 6-day pre-transplant mixed lymphocyte reaction (GvH or HvG direction). The V and J genes are TRBV6-6 and TRBJ2-7; D may be TRBD1 (6 bases). The TCR comes from a human patient who received an intestinal transplant. For the CDR3, the DNA is TGTGCCAGCAGTTATACAGGGAACTCCTACGAGCAGTACTTC. This sequence encodes CASSYTGNSYEQYF.